A selection of T cell receptor beta chains follows, all from one sample in a study of cytomegalovirus exposure and HLA in healthy donors. Assay: immunoSEQ multiplex PCR; the TCRdb copy retains only in-frame clones and omits some. The repertoire has about 160,000 clones, 75% to 85% of them found once; the top ten carry roughly 2%. What was sequenced was PBMCs. Source of these receptors: a woman under 30 in good health and CMV-seronegative. CDR3s include the opening cysteine and the closing phenylalanine or tryptophan. A D gene is named only where the DNA matches it firmly. Clone size is given for some rows only: seen once, a few or many times, or a class if the clone is expanded.

NA | TRBJ2-2 | TRBV7-6 | NA | TGTGCCAGCAGCTGGACAAGAGCGTACACCGGGGAGCTGTTTTTT | CASSWTRAYTGELFF
NA | TRBJ1-4 | TRBV27 | NA | TGTGCCAGCAGTTTAACAGGGTTTAATAATGAAAAACTGTTTTTT | CASSLTGFNNEKLFF
once | TRBJ1-6 | TRBV4-1 | NA | TGCGCCAGCAGCCAATACGAGGGTATACCACCCCTCCACTTT | CASSQYEGIPPLHF
once | TRBJ2-7 | TRBV18 | TRBD1 | TGTGCCAGCTCATCCAGGGGGCCTCGTACCAACGAGCAGTACTTC | CASSSRGPRTNEQYF
NA | TRBJ1-1 | TRBV29-1 | NA | TGCAGCGTTTCTGAGATGAACACTGAAGCTTTCTTT | CSVSEMNTEAFF
NA | TRBJ1-2 | TRBV20-1 | NA | TGTCTGCTGGGGGCCCACTATGGCTACACCTTC | CLLGAHYGYTF
NA | TRBJ1-4 | TRBV10-1 | TRBD1 | TGCGCCAGCAGTGCACCGACAGGGAGTCGCTCTAATGAAAAACTGTTTTTT | CASSAPTGSRSNEKLFF
NA | TRBJ2-7 | TRBV19 | TRBD1 | TGTGCCAGTAGTAGGGGGACAGTAGGCTCCTACGAGCAGTACTTC | CASSRGTVGSYEQYF
few | TRBJ2-7 | TRBV10-3 | NA | TGTGCCATCAGTGAGTTAACACAGGGCTACGAGCAGTACTTC | CAISELTQGYEQYF
NA | TRBJ1-1 | TRBV10-2 | NA | TGCGCCACCCGTCTGCCTCAGTCTGAAGCTTTCTTT | CATRLPQSEAFF
NA | TRBJ2-5 | TRBV5-1 | NA | TGCGCCAGCAGCTTAGCGGATCAAGAGACCCAGTACTTC | CASSLADQETQYF
few | TRBJ1-5 | TRBV6-6 | NA | TGTGCCAGCAGTTACTCGAGGGAAAGTCAGCCCCAGCATTTT | CASSYSRESQPQHF
few | TRBJ2-3 | TRBV2 | TRBD1 | TGTGCCAGCACCCGACAGGGACGCACAGATACGCAGTATTTT | CASTRQGRTDTQYF
NA | TRBJ1-1 | TRBV5-1 | NA | TGCGCCAGCAGCTTTGATCCAAGGGGGACTGAAGCTTTCTTT | CASSFDPRGTEAFF
NA | TRBJ1-5 | TRBV18 | NA | TGTGCCAGCTCACCACAAGGGGTAAAGCCCCAGCATTTT | CASSPQGVKPQHF
NA | TRBJ1-1 | TRBV11-2 | TRBD1 | TGTGCCAGCAGCTTAGATAGTCAGGGGGACTTGAACACTGAAGCTTTCTTT | CASSLDSQGDLNTEAFF
NA | TRBJ1-1 | TRBV19 | NA | TGTGCCAGTATTAGAGGTCGGAATGAAGCTTTCTTT | CASIRGRNEAFF
NA | TRBJ2-1 | TRBV7-9 | TRBD1 | TGTGCCAGCAGCTTATATCGGGACAGGTACAATGAGCAGTTCTTC | CASSLYRDRYNEQFF
NA | TRBJ1-1 | TRBV7-6 | TRBD1 | TGTGCCAGCAGCTTAGGGCCGCAGGGGGTTAACACTGAAGCTTTCTTT | CASSLGPQGVNTEAFF
NA | TRBJ2-6 | TRBV18 | TRBD2 | TGTGCCAGCTCACCCTCACTAGCGGGGATCTCTGGGGCCAACGTCCTGACTTTC | CASSPSLAGISGANVLTF
NA | TRBJ2-7 | TRBV5-1 | TRBD2 | TGCGCCAGCAGTCATGGACTAGCGGGGAATTACGAGCAGTACTTC | CASSHGLAGNYEQYF
NA | TRBJ2-2 | TRBV5-1 | TRBD1 | TGCGCCAGCAGCAGTGATCGGACAGGGGTGAGCACCGGGGAGCTGTTTTTT | CASSSDRTGVSTGELFF
few | TRBJ2-7 | TRBV27 | NA | TGTGCCAGCAGTTTATGGACAGTCGGTGCCTACGAGCAGTACTTC | CASSLWTVGAYEQYF
NA | TRBJ1-1 | TRBV30 | TRBD1 | TGTGCCTGGAGTGTACGGGGTCAGGGGGCGTCTTTCTTT | CAWSVRGQGASFF
NA | TRBJ1-2 | TRBV5-1 | NA | TGCGCCAGCAGCTTGGGTGACAGGAGCTATGGCTACACCTTC | CASSLGDRSYGYTF
NA | TRBJ2-3 | TRBV9 | TRBD1 | TGTGCCAGCAGCCCTCGAGGCGGGACAGGGGGTTTTCTGTCAGATACGCAGTATTTT | CASSPRGGTGGFLSDTQYF
NA | TRBJ1-2 | TRBV7-9 | NA | TGTGCCAGCAGCTTAGACCGGGGAGCCGGCTACACCTTC | CASSLDRGAGYTF
NA | TRBJ1-1 | TRBV5-1 | NA | TGCGCCAGCAGATACCGGGGGGGGGACGAAGCTTTCTTT | CASRYRGGDEAFF
NA | TRBJ2-1 | TRBV18 | NA | TGTGCCAGCTCATCCCCGTCCCAGGGTGGCAATGAGCAGTTCTTC | CASSSPSQGGNEQFF
NA | TRBJ1-5 | TRBV6-5 | TRBD1 | TGTGCCAGCAGGGACAGGGACGGCAATCAGCCCCAGCATTTT | CASRDRDGNQPQHF
NA | TRBJ2-5 | TRBV4-1 | NA | TGCGCCAGCACCCCCAGAAACCAAGAGACCCAGTACTTC | CASTPRNQETQYF
NA | TRBJ2-7 | TRBV27 | TRBD1 | TGTGCCAGCAGCCTAGGACAGGGGGCATACGAGCAGTACTTC | CASSLGQGAYEQYF
NA | TRBJ2-5 | TRBV9 | TRBD1 | TGTGCCAGCAGCGTAGGGCGACAGGGCCAGAAAGAGACCCAGTACTTC | CASSVGRQGQKETQYF
NA | TRBJ1-6 | TRBV28 | NA | TGTGCCAGCAGTTCTCACAGGGATTCCTCCTATAATTCACCCCTCCACTTT | CASSSHRDSSYNSPLHF
NA | TRBJ2-7 | TRBV2 | TRBD1 | TGTGCCAGCAGCGACAGGACAGGGTCCCACGAGCAGTACTTC | CASSDRTGSHEQYF
NA | TRBJ1-6 | TRBV6-6 | NA | TGTGCCAGCAGTTACACCGTCCTGGAGGCGAATTCACCCCTCCACTTT | CASSYTVLEANSPLHF
NA | TRBJ1-1 | TRBV4-1 | NA | TGCGCCAGCAGCCAAGTCTGGCCGGGTACCTCGGGGTACACTGAAGCTTTCTTT | CASSQVWPGTSGYTEAFF
NA | TRBJ2-5 | TRBV7-9 | TRBD2 | TGTGCCAGCAGTATATCACCGGGACTAGCGGTTTTGGAGGCCCAGTACTTC | CASSISPGLAVLEAQYF
once | TRBJ2-5 | TRBV4-2 | TRBD2 | TGTGCCAGCAGCCAAGATTTTACAGCGGGGCAAGAGACCCAGTACTTC | CASSQDFTAGQETQYF
NA | TRBJ1-5 | TRBV18 | NA | TGTGCCAGCTCACCGGGCCAGGATCAGCCCCAGCATTTT | CASSPGQDQPQHF